This T cell receptor beta chain derives from a study of T cell repertoires in cytomegalovirus infection. General study points: Summed frequency of shared TCR beta families picked out CMV carriers who also had the relevant HLA.

Concerning this clonotype itself: Its antigen is as yet unknown.

Trimming took 3 bases from V and 12 from J; bases not matched to a gene: 11. Germline V gene lookup returns CDR1 LGHNA and CDR2 YNFKEQ. The CDR3 extends over 15 amino acids. TCRdb recomputed calls from the reads with MiXCR, one row per CDR3 protein. The sample contains over 300,000 distinct CDR3 sequences, under 20% of which appear only once. The sequenced sample consisted of PBMCs. The chain recombines TRBV4-2 with TRBJ1-4; TRBD1 matches 9 bases. The origin of this receptor is a human donor in good health (CMV status not recorded). Some clones in this sample may be carry-over from other donors' samples. The DNA for the CDR3 is TGTGCCAGCAGCCAGGACCCGGGACAGGGACTCCAACTGTTTTTT. This encodes CASSQDPGQGLQLFF.